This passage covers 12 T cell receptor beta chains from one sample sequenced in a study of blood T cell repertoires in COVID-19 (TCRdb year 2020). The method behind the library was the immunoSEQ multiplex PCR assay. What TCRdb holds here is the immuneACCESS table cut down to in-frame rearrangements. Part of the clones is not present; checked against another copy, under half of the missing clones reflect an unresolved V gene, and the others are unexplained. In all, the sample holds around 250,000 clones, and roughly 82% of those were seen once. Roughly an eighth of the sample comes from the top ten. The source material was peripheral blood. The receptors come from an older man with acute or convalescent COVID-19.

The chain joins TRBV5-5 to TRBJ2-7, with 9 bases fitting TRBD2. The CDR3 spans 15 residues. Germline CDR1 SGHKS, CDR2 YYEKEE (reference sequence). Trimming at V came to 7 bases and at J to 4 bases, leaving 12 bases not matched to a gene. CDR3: CASLPTVAGVYEQYF. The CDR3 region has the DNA TGTGCCAGCCTTCCGACAGTAGCGGGAGTATACGAGCAGTACTTC.

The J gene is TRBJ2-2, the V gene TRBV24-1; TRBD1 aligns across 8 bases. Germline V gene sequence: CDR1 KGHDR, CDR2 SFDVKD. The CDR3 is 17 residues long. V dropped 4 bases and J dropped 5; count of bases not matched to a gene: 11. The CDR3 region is CATSDLPDREGTGELFF. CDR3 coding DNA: TGTGCCACCAGTGACCTCCCGGACAGGGAAGGGACCGGGGAGCTGTTTTTT.

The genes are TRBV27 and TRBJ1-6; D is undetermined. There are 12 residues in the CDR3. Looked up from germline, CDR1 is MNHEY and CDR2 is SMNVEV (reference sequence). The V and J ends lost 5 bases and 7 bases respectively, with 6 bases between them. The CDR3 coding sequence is TGTGCCAGCAGTCCCCCGAATTCACCCCTCCACTTT. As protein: CASSPPNSPLHF.

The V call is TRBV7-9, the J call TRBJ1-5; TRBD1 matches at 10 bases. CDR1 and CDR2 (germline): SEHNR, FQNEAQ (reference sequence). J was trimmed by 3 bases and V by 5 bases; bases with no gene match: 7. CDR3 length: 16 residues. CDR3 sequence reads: CASSPDRGMLNQPQHF. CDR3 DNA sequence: TGTGCCAGCAGCCCGGACAGGGGGATGCTCAATCAGCCCCAGCATTTT.

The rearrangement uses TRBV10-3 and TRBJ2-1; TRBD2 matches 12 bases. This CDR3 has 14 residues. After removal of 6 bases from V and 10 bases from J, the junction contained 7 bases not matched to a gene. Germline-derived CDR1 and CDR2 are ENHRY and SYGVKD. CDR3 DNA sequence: TGTGCCATCAGAATCGGACTAGCGGGGAACGAGCAGTTCTTC. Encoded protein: CAIRIGLAGNEQFF.

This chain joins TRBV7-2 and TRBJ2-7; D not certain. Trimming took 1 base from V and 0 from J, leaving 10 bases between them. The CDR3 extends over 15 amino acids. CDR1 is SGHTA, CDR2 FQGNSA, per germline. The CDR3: CASSLGQHSSYEQYF. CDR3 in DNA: TGTGCCAGCAGCTTAGGCCAGCACAGCTCCTACGAGCAGTACTTC.

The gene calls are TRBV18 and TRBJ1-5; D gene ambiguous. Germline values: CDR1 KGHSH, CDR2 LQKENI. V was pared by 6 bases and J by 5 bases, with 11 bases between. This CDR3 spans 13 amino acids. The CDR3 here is CASSPGSDQPQHF. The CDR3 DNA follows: TGTGCCAGCTCCCCTGGTTCGGATCAGCCCCAGCATTTT.

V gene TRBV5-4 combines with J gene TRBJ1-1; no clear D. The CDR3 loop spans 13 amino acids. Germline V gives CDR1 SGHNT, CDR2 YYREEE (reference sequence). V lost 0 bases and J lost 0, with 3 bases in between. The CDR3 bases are TGTGCCAGCAGCTTGGTCTTGAACACTGAAGCTTTCTTT. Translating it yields CASSLVLNTEAFF.

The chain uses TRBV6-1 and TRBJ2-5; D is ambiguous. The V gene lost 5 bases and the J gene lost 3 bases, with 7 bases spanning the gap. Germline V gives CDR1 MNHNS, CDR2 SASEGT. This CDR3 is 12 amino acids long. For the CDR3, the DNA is TGTGCCAGCAGTTTGGCGGAAGAGACCCAGTACTTC. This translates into CASSLAEETQYF.

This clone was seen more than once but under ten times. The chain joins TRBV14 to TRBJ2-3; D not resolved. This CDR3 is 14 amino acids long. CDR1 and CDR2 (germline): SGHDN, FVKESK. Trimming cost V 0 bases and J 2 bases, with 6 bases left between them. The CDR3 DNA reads TGTGCCAGCAGCCAAGACCTCCTCACAGATACGCAGTATTTT. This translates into CASSQDLLTDTQYF.

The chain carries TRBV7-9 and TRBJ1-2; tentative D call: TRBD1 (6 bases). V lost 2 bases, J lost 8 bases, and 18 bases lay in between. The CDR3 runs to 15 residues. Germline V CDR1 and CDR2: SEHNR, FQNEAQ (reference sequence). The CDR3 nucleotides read TGTGCCAGCAGCTTAAGTGGGACACTTGGGAGAGGCTACACCTTC. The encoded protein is CASSLSGTLGRGYTF.

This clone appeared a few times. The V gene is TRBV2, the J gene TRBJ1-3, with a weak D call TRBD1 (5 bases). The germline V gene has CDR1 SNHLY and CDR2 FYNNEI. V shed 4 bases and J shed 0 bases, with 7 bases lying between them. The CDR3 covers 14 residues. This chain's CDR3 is CASSGTLSGNTIYF. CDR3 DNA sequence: TGTGCCAGCAGTGGGACACTCTCTGGAAACACCATATATTTT.